Below, 26 T cell receptor beta chains from the same sample are listed, as sequenced in a study of blood T cells in healthy people across ages. A second roughly 6 to 12 cycle PCR used barcoded and J-beta primers. Each CDR3 protein gets one entry after TCRdb re-called the 5' RACE reads with MiXCR. The sample contains 760,000 or so distinct CDR3 sequences, approximately 25% of which appear only once. This sample also appeared in a second study, on T cells of mothers and their children.

Sequencing was performed on blood. Receptors were obtained from a boy aged 5 to 17 in good health.

The CDR3 spells CAISGEGSSYNEQFF. CDR3 nucleotide sequence: TGTGCCATCAGTGGGGAGGGCAGCTCCTACAATGAGCAGTTCTTC. The chain carries TRBV10-3 and TRBJ2-1; 7 bases line up with TRBD2. The CDR3 is 15 amino acids. Germline loops: CDR1 ENHRY, CDR2 SYGVKD. Trimming cost V 4 bases and J 0 bases; bases outside gene matches: 3.

At least ten counts were recorded for this clonotype. The V gene is TRBV28, the J gene TRBJ2-5; D is undetermined. V gave up 5 bases and J gave up 4 bases, with 8 bases separating them. CDR1 MDHEN and CDR2 SYDVKM come from the germline V gene. The CDR3 extends over 12 amino acids. The CDR3 bases are TGTGCCAGCAGTGACCCTATAGAGACCCAGTACTTC. Protein: CASSDPIETQYF. Drawing the rest from reference TRBV28 and TRBJ2-5, the complete variable domain is DVKVTQSSRYLVKRTGEKVFLECVQDMDHENMFWYRQDPGLGLRLIYFSYDVKMKEKGDIPEGYSVSREKKERFSLILESASTNQTSMYLCASSDPIETQYFGPGTRLLVL.

This clonotype was counted a few times. The chain recombines TRBV29-1 with TRBJ1-1; D remains unclear. V lost 7 bases and J 3 bases, leaving 6 bases between the germline ends. The length of the CDR3 is 10 residues. The germline gives CDR1 SQVTM, CDR2 ANQGSEA. CDR3 loop: CSGKDTEAFF. In nucleotides, the CDR3 is TGCAGCGGGAAGGACACTGAAGCTTTCTTT. The entire variable domain, with the rest obtained from reference TRBV29-1 and TRBJ1-1, is as follows: SAVISQKPSRDICQRGTSLTIQCQVDSQVTMMFWYRQQPGQSLTLIATANQGSEATYESGFVIDKFPISRPNLTFSTLTVSNMSPEDSSIYLCSGKDTEAFFGQGTRLTVV.

The CDR3 DNA sequence: TGTGCCAGCAGCCAAGATGCCGCGGCCCAGTACTTC. The encoded protein is CASSQDAAAQYF. The rearrangement uses TRBV14 and TRBJ2-5; D remains ambiguous. The CDR3 runs to 12 residues. The V gene lost 0 bases and the J gene lost 9 bases, with 8 bases spanning the gap. Germline lookup yields CDR1 SGHDN and CDR2 FVKESK.

This clonotype was picked up a small number of times. This chain uses TRBV7-9 with TRBJ1-2; possibly TRBD1 for D (5 bases). Trimming removed 5 bases at V and 6 bases at J, with 13 bases between. This CDR3 region has 13 residues. Germline CDR1 is SEHNR and CDR2 is FQNEAQ (reference sequence). CDR3 bases: TGTGCCAGCAGCCCCATAGGACAAGATGGCTACACCTTC. Its translation: CASSPIGQDGYTF.

This clonotype has just a few counts. The rearrangement links TRBV7-9 to TRBJ2-5, with D uncertain. The J call may be incorrect, as the DNA end agrees better with TRBJ2-1. CDR3 length: 13 residues. Germline V gene sequence: CDR1 SEHNR, CDR2 FQNEAQ (reference sequence). The CDR3, as DNA: TGTGCCAGCAGCTTTCCTATATACAATGAGCAGTTCTTC. Its protein is CASSFPIYNEQFF.

This clonotype has more than one count but fewer than ten. The CDR3 coding sequence is TGTGCCAGCAGTTACGGAGGGGGGCTCACAGCTTTCTTT. Protein: CASSYGGGLTAFF. The V call is TRBV6-5, the J call TRBJ1-1; possible D gene TRBD1, 6 bases. Trimming shortened V by 2 bases and J by 10 bases, and 14 bases separated the two germline ends. Germline values: CDR1 MNHEY, CDR2 SVGAGI. The CDR3 covers 13 residues.

The chain is built from TRBV4-1 and TRBJ2-3; D is perhaps TRBD2 (6 bases). This CDR3 comprises 16 residues. Germline values: CDR1 MGHRA, CDR2 YSYEKL. The V end lost 2 bases, the J end lost 2 bases, and 14 bases lay between the germline ends. The CDR3 sequence is CASSQFLGDSTDTQYF. The CDR3 DNA is TGCGCCAGCAGCCAATTCCTCGGGGACTCCACAGATACGCAGTATTTT.

The V call is TRBV5-1, the J call TRBJ2-5, with TRBD2 matching 12 bases. After removal of 4 bases from V and 5 bases from J, the junction contained 9 bases not matched to a gene. Germline CDR1 and CDR2: SGHRS and YFSETQ. The CDR3 runs 16 residues. The CDR3 loop is CASSPTTSGRSETQYF. The DNA for the CDR3 is TGCGCCAGCAGCCCCACGACTAGCGGGAGATCGGAGACCCAGTACTTC.

This clonotype was seen more than once but under ten times. The rearrangement joins TRBV10-3 to TRBJ1-5, with 9 bases aligning to TRBD1. The CDR3 loop spans 16 amino acids. V lost 2 bases to trimming and J lost 5 bases; unmatched junction nucleotides: 7. CDR1 and CDR2 (germline): ENHRY, SYGVKD. CDR3 sequence: CAISENDRGVDQPQHF. CDR3 coding DNA: TGTGCCATCAGTGAGAACGACAGGGGGGTAGATCAGCCCCAGCATTTT.

The rearrangement links TRBV4-1 to TRBJ2-5, with 15 bases that match TRBD2. V shed 6 bases, J shed 3 bases, and the junction held 14 bases outside the gene matches. The CDR3 loop spans 19 amino acids. CDR1 and CDR2 from the germline V gene are MGHRA and YSYEKL. CDR3 loop: CASSQPFTGLAGGEETQYF. Written as DNA, the CDR3 is TGCGCCAGCAGTCAACCCTTCACGGGACTAGCGGGAGGAGAAGAGACCCAGTACTTC.

The chain joins TRBV7-9 to TRBJ2-3; D not certain. CDR1 and CDR2 (germline): SEHNR, FQNEAQ (reference sequence). The CDR3 covers 15 residues. V was pared by 1 base and J by 5 bases, with 13 bases between. The CDR3 spells CASSLGASRGDTQYF. CDR3 nucleotides: TGTGCCAGCAGCTTAGGTGCCTCCCGCGGAGATACGCAGTATTTT.

This rearrangement joins TRBV7-2 to TRBJ2-1; TRBD1 might be the D (5 bases). Per germline, CDR1 SGHTA and CDR2 FQGNSA. Trimming removed 4 bases at V and 6 bases at J, with 10 bases between. The CDR3 contains 13 residues. CDR3 coding DNA: TGTGCCAGCAGCTCCAGGGTTAGCAATGAGCAGTTCTTC. Translation: CASSSRVSNEQFF.

This clonotype has just a few counts. The chain has TRBV19 and TRBJ1-2; TRBD1 is a possible D gene (5 bases). This CDR3 comprises 15 residues. Germline lookup yields CDR1 LNHDA and CDR2 SQIVND (reference sequence). V lost 3 bases to trimming and J lost 4 bases, with 15 bases between them. This CDR3 reads CASSMRGAEGYGYTF. The DNA for the CDR3 is TGTGCCAGTAGTATGAGGGGCGCGGAGGGCTATGGCTACACCTTC.

This clonotype was observed a handful of times. V gene TRBV7-2 combines with J gene TRBJ1-2; D gene ambiguous. CDR1 and CDR2 from the germline V gene are SGHTA and FQGNSA. Trimming shortened V by 4 bases and J by 0 bases, and 9 bases separated the two germline ends. The length of the CDR3 is 14 residues. CDR3 protein: CASSSTKPNYGYTF. The CDR3 DNA sequence: TGTGCCAGCAGCTCGACAAAACCTAACTATGGCTACACCTTC. Drawing the rest from reference TRBV7-2 and TRBJ1-2, the complete variable domain is GAGVSQSPSNKVTEKGKDVELRCDPISGHTALYWYRQSLGQGLEFLIYFQGNSAPDKSGLPSDRFSAERTGGSVSTLTIQRTQQEDSAVYLCASSSTKPNYGYTFGSGTRLTVV.

The rearrangement uses TRBV24-1 and TRBJ2-3; the D call may be TRBD1 or TRBD2 (8 bases each). Per germline, CDR1 KGHDR and CDR2 SFDVKD. The V end was cut by 4 bases, the J end by 5 bases, with 21 bases between. The CDR3 runs to 17 residues. This chain's CDR3 is CATSDHSDRGLGDTQYF. DNA for the CDR3: TGTGCCACCAGTGACCACTCCGACAGGGGACTAGGAGATACGCAGTATTTT.

This clonotype showed up just a few times. The chain employs TRBV7-2 and TRBJ2-5, with TRBD2 identical over 13 bases. The J call is uncertain, as TRBJ2-1 better fits the DNA end. This CDR3 has 19 amino acids. Germline V lookup: CDR1 SGHTA, CDR2 FQGNSA. CDR3 region: CASSLVAGTSGMGYNEQFF. CDR3 bases: TGTGCCAGCAGCTTAGTAGCCGGGACTAGCGGGATGGGTTACAATGAGCAGTTCTTC.

The table lists this clonotype with a few counts. The chain has TRBV4-1 and TRBJ2-5, with D tentatively TRBD1 (5 bases). CDR1 is MGHRA, CDR2 YSYEKL, per germline. The CDR3 is 15 residues long. The V end lost 2 bases, the J end lost 0 bases, and 10 bases lay between the germline ends. The DNA of the CDR3 is TGCGCCAGCAGCCAACCAAGGGGCAACCAAGAGACCCAGTACTTC. Encoded protein: CASSQPRGNQETQYF.

This clonotype has only a few counts. V is TRBV18 and J is TRBJ1-1, with D unclear. This CDR3 has 14 residues. Trimming pared 3 bases from V and 4 bases from J, leaving 12 bases between. Germline-derived CDR1 and CDR2 are KGHSH and LQKENI. The CDR3 spells CASSPGVGSTEAFF. Written as DNA, the CDR3 is TGTGCCAGCTCACCGGGAGTGGGCTCCACTGAAGCTTTCTTT.

This chain joins TRBV19 and TRBJ1-4; 8 nucleotides line up with TRBD1. CDR3 length equals 16 residues. The V segment lost 7 bases and the J segment 1 base; nucleotides outside the gene matches: 8. The germline V gene has CDR1 LNHDA and CDR2 SQIVND (reference sequence). CDR3 protein: CASMPGGFETNEKLFF. CDR3 DNA: TGTGCCAGTATGCCAGGGGGCTTTGAAACTAATGAAAAACTGTTTTTT.

This clonotype was picked up a small number of times. V is TRBV2 and J is TRBJ2-4; 10 bases map to TRBD2. The CDR3 contains 13 residues. Germline trimming cut 8 bases from V and 7 bases from J; bases unmatched to any gene: 5. The germline V gene encodes CDR1 SNHLY and CDR2 FYNNEI. This CDR3 is CASLGLARNIQYF. CDR3 in DNA: TGTGCCAGCTTGGGACTAGCGCGGAACATTCAGTACTTC.

There are a few counts of this clonotype. The chain is built from TRBV12-3 or TRBV12-4 and TRBJ1-5; no firm D call. The V gene lost 5 bases and the J gene lost 4 bases, with 3 bases spanning the gap. The CDR3 totals 11 residues. The CDR3, as DNA: TGTGCCAGCAGTAATAATCAGCCCCAGCATTTT. Translating it yields CASSNNQPQHF.

The table lists this clonotype with a few counts. V is TRBV4-2 and J is TRBJ2-2; 7 bases align to TRBD1. The V gene end was trimmed by 4 bases and the J gene end by 1 base; junction bases not matched to a gene: 6. The V gene's germline CDR1 is LGHNA and CDR2 YNFKEQ. The CDR3 extends over 16 amino acids. In DNA form, the CDR3 reads TGTGCCAGCAGCCTCAAACGGACAGGGAACACCGGGGAGCTGTTTTTT. Translating it yields CASSLKRTGNTGELFF.

This chain connects TRBV9 to TRBJ1-2; possibly TRBD1 for D (5 bases). Trimming cost V 0 bases and J 4 bases, with 34 bases left between them. Germline CDR1 SGDLS, CDR2 YYNGEE. The CDR3 is 22 residues long. This CDR3 reads CASSVGSPRVGEGLERPYGYTF. The CDR3 DNA follows: TGTGCCAGCAGCGTAGGATCCCCCCGTGTTGGGGAGGGACTTGAACGGCCCTATGGCTACACCTTC.

This clonotype was observed at least ten times. The rearrangement joins TRBV29-1 to TRBJ1-4; D unclear. CDR1 and CDR2 from the germline V gene are SQVTM and ANQGSEA. Trimming pared 4 bases from V and 6 bases from J, leaving 12 bases between. This CDR3 contains 13 residues. CDR3 nucleotides: TGCAGCGTTGGCGGGGAATCCCATGAAAAACTGTTTTTT. Amino acid sequence: CSVGGESHEKLFF.

This clonotype occurred a few times. The chain uses TRBV5-1 and TRBJ2-3; the match to TRBD2 covers 9 bases. The ends lost 4 bases at V and 6 bases at J; junction bases unmatched: 12. CDR3 length: 16 residues. Germline CDR1 reads SGHRS; CDR2 reads YFSETQ. CDR3 region: CASSLTSGRLGDTQYF. Written as DNA, the CDR3 is TGCGCCAGCAGCCTCACTAGCGGGCGCCTTGGGGATACGCAGTATTTT.